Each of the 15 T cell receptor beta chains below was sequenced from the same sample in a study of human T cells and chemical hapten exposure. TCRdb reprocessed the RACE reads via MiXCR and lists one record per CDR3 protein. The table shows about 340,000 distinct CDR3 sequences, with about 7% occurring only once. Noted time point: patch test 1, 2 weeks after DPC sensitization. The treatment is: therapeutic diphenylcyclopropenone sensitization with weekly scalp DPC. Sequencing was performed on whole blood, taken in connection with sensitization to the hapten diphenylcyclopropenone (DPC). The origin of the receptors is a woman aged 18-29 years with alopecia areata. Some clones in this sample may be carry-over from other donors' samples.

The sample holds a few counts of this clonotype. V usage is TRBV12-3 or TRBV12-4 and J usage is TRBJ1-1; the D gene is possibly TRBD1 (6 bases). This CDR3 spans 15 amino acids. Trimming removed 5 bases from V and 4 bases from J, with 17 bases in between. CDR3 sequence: CASSRPEGGSTEAFF. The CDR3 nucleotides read TGTGCCAGCAGTCGTCCGGAAGGGGGGTCCACTGAAGCTTTCTTT.

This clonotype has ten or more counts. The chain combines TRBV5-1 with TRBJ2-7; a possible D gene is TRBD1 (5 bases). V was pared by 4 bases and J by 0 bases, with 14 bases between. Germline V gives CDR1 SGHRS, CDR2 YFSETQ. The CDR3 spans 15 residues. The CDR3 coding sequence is TGCGCCAGCAGCCCCGAGACCGACAGCTCCTACGAGCAGTACTTC. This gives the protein CASSPETDSSYEQYF.

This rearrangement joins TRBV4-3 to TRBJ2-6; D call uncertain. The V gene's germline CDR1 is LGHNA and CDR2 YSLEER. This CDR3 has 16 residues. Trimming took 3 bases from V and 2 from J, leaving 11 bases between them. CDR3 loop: CASSQSGATGANVLTF. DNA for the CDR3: TGCGCCAGCAGCCAGTCGGGTGCTACTGGGGCCAACGTCCTGACTTTC.

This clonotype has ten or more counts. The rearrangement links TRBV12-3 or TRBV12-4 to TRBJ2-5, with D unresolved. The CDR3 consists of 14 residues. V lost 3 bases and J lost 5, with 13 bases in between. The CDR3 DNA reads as TGTGCCAGCAGTTTTCGAGTTACTGCTGAGACCCAGTACTTC. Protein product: CASSFRVTAETQYF.

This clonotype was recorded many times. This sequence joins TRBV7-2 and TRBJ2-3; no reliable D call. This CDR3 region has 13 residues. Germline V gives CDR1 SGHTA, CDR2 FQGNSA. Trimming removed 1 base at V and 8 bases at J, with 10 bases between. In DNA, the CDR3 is TGTGCCAGCAGCTTAGACCAGACGGGTACGCAGTATTTT. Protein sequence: CASSLDQTGTQYF.

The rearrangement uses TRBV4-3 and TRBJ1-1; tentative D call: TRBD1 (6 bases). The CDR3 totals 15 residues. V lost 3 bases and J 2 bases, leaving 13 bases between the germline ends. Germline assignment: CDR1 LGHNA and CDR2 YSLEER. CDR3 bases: TGCGCCAGCAGCCACGCCGACAGGCGCAACACTGAAGCTTTCTTT. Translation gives CASSHADRRNTEAFF.

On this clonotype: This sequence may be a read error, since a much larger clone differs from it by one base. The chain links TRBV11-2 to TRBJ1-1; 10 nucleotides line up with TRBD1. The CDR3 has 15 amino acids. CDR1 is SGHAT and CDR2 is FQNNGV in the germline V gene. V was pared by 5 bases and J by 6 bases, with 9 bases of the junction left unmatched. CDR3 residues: CASSRRGTGDSEAFF. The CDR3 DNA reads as TGTGCCAGCAGCCGACGTGGGACAGGGGATTCTGAAGCTTTCTTT. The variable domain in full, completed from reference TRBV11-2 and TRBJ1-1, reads EAGVAQSPRYKIIEKRQSVAFWCNPISGHATLYWYQQILGQGPKLLIQFQNNGVVDDSQLPKDRFSAERLKGVDSTLKIQPAKLEDSAVYLCASSRRGTGDSEAFFGQGTRLTVV.

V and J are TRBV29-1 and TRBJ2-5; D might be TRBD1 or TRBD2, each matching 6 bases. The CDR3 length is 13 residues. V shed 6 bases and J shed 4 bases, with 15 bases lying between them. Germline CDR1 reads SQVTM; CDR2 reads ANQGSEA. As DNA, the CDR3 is TGCAGCGTGGCTCGGGGGCGGGGAGAGACCCAGTACTTC. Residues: CSVARGRGETQYF.

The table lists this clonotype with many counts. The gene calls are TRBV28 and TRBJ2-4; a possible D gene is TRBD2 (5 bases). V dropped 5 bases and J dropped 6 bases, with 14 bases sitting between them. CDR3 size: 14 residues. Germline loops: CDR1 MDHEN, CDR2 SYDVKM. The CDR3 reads CASSPPGGSNIQYF. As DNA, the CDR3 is TGTGCCAGCAGTCCCCCGGGCGGGTCAAACATTCAGTACTTC.

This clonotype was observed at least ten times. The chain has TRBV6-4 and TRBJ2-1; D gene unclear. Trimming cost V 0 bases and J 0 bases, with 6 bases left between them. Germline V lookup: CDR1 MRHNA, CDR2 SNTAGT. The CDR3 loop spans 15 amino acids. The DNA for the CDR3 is TGTGCCAGCAGTGACTCAGATAGCTCCTACAATGAGCAGTTCTTC. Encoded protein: CASSDSDSSYNEQFF.

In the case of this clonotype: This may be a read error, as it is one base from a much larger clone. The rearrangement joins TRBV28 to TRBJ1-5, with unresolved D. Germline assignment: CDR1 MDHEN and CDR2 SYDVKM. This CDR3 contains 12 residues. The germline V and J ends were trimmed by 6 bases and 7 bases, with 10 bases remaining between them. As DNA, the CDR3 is TGTGCCAGCAGGGACGCCAGGCAGCCCCAGCATTTT. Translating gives CASRDARQPQHF.

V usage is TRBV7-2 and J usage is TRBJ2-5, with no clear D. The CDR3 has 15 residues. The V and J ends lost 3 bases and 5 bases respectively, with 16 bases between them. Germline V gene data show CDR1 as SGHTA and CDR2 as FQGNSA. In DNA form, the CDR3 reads TGTGCCAGCAGCTTCATGTCGGGTCGTTTCGAGACCCAGTACTTC. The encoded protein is CASSFMSGRFETQYF.

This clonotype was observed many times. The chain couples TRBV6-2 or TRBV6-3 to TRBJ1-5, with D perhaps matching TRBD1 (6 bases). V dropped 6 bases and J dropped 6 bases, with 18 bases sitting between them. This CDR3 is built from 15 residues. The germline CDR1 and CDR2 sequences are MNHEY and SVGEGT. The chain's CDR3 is CASRETRGQRQPQHF. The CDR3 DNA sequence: TGTGCCAGCAGGGAGACACGGGGGCAACGTCAGCCCCAGCATTTT.

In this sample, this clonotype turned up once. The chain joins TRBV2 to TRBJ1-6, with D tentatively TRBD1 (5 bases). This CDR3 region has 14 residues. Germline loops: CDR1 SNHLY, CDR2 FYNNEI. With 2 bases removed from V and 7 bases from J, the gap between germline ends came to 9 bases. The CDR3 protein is CASSERQRNSPLHF. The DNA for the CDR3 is TGTGCCAGCAGTGAAAGACAGAGAAATTCACCCCTCCACTTT.

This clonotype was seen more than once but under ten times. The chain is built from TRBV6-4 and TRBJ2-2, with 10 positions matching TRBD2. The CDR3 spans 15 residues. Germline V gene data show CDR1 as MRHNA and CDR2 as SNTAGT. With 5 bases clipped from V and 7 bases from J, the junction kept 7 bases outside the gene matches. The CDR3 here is CASSPSGGANGELFF. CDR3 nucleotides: TGTGCCAGCAGTCCCAGCGGGGGGGCCAACGGGGAGCTGTTTTTT.